Below are 7 T cell receptor beta chains sequenced from a single sample in a study of blood T cells in healthy people across ages. Then a second PCR, running about 6 to 12 cycles, was carried out with a sample-barcoded 5' primer and a J-beta primer mix. TCRdb itself ran the 5' RACE reads through MiXCR, one entry per CDR3 protein. The data hold some 640,000 distinct CDR3 sequences, with 45% to 50% observed a single time. What was sequenced was blood. The receptors stem from a woman in her sixties in good health.

The chain couples TRBV2 to TRBJ2-1; TRBD2 matches at 13 bases. CDR3 size: 17 residues. Germline trimming cut 3 bases from V and 5 bases from J; bases unmatched to any gene: 7. Germline V gene sequence: CDR1 SNHLY, CDR2 FYNNEI. Written as DNA, the CDR3 is TGTGCCAGCAGTGATCGACTAGCGGGGGGACCTAACAATGAGCAGTTCTTC. It yields the protein CASSDRLAGGPNNEQFF. Complete variable domain (other parts from reference TRBV2 and TRBJ2-1): EPEVTQTPSHQVTQMGQEVILRCVPISNHLYFYWYRQILGQKVEFLVSFYNNEISEKSEIFDDQFSVERPDGSNFTLKIRSTKLEDSAMYFCASSDRLAGGPNNEQFFGPGTRLTVL.

V usage is TRBV28 and J usage is TRBJ1-2; D remains ambiguous. The germline gives CDR1 MDHEN, CDR2 SYDVKM. This CDR3 region has 15 residues. Between the trimmed V and J ends, which lost 3 bases and 0 bases, there was a span of 11 bases. The CDR3 bases are TGTGCCAGCAGTTTGATCCCGCGGACTAACTATGGCTACACCTTC. Its translation: CASSLIPRTNYGYTF.

J is TRBJ2-1 and V is TRBV14; D gene unclear. The CDR3 is 15 residues long. Germline V lookup: CDR1 SGHDN, CDR2 FVKESK. Trimming cost V 3 bases and J 0 bases, with 9 bases left between them. The CDR3 DNA reads TGTGCCAGCAGCCATAGACGCCGCTCCTACAATGAGCAGTTCTTC. Its translation is CASSHRRRSYNEQFF.

This chain joins TRBV20-1 and TRBJ2-1, with a weak D call TRBD1 (5 bases). Germline V CDR1 and CDR2: DFQATT, SNEGSKA (reference sequence). Between the trimmed V and J ends, which lost 0 bases and 9 bases, there was a span of 9 bases. This CDR3 has 12 residues. The CDR3 protein is CSARDRGIEQFF. The CDR3 DNA is TGCAGTGCTAGAGATAGGGGAATTGAGCAGTTCTTC.

V and J are TRBV7-9 and TRBJ2-1; 9 positions agree with TRBD1. The germline gives CDR1 SEHNR, CDR2 FQNEAQ (reference sequence). With 6 bases clipped from V and 4 bases from J, the junction kept 13 bases outside the gene matches. The CDR3 totals 17 residues. The CDR3 protein is CASRSWPDRGKYNEQFF. DNA for the CDR3: TGTGCCAGCAGGTCCTGGCCCGACAGGGGGAAGTACAATGAGCAGTTCTTC.

V gene TRBV10-3 combines with J gene TRBJ2-5; possible D gene TRBD1, 7 bases. TRBJ2-7 matches the DNA end more closely, so the J call is doubtful. Looked up from germline, CDR1 is ENHRY and CDR2 is SYGVKD. The CDR3 spans 14 residues. CDR3 region: CAIGGTANPYEQYF. The CDR3 DNA reads TGTGCCATCGGCGGGACAGCAAACCCCTACGAGCAGTACTTC.

The rearrangement links TRBV6-5 to TRBJ2-5; D is perhaps TRBD2 (6 bases). The end of the DNA fits TRBJ2-7 better, so the J call may be wrong. The germline CDR1 and CDR2 sequences are MNHEY and SVGAGI. The length of the CDR3 is 16 residues. The DNA for the CDR3 is TGTGCCAGCAGTTCAGGTGCGGCGGGAAGGTACTACGAGCAGTACTTC. This sequence encodes CASSSGAAGRYYEQYF.